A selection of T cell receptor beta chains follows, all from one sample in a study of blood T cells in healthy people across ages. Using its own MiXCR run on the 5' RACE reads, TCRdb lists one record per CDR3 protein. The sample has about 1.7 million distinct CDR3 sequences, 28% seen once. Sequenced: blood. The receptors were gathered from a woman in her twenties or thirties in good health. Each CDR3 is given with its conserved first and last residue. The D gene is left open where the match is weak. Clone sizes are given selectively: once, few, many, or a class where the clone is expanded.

cdr3_nt: TGTGCCAGCAGTCCTCCGGGACGGATCACTGAAGCTTTCTTT
cdr3_aa: CASSPPGRITEAFF
v_call: TRBV27
clone_size: few
d_call: -
j_call: TRBJ1-1

cdr3_nt: TGTGCCAGCAGCCCCCCCCGGACTAGCGGGCCCGAGTATTTT
cdr3_aa: CASSPPRTSGPEYF
v_call: TRBV7-2
clone_size: few
d_call: TRBD2
j_call: TRBJ2-3

cdr3_nt: TGCAGTGCTCCAGAGCCCGCGGGATTCGGGCAGTACTTC
cdr3_aa: CSAPEPAGFGQYF
v_call: TRBV20-1
clone_size: many
d_call: -
j_call: TRBJ2-7

cdr3_nt: TGCAGTGCTAGAAGGCGGGGGGGTCCCTACGAGCAGTACTTC
cdr3_aa: CSARRRGGPYEQYF
v_call: TRBV20-1
clone_size: -
d_call: TRBD2
j_call: TRBJ2-7

cdr3_nt: TGTGCCAGCAGCCCGTTCACAGGGTTAGGCAATCAGCCCCAGCATTTT
cdr3_aa: CASSPFTGLGNQPQHF
v_call: TRBV27
clone_size: few
d_call: -
j_call: TRBJ1-5

cdr3_nt: TGTGCCACCAGTGGTTCAAATTGGGCCGGTGAGCAGTTCTTC
cdr3_aa: CATSGSNWAGEQFF
v_call: TRBV24-1
clone_size: -
d_call: -
j_call: TRBJ2-1

cdr3_nt: TGTGCCAGCAGTGAAACGCAGGGGGCGGTGGGCCTTGGCTACACCTTC
cdr3_aa: CASSETQGAVGLGYTF
v_call: TRBV2
clone_size: -
d_call: TRBD1
j_call: TRBJ1-2

cdr3_nt: TGCAGTGCTGGACGGGGAGGGATGAATCAGCCCCAGCATTTT
cdr3_aa: CSAGRGGMNQPQHF
v_call: TRBV20-1
clone_size: few
d_call: -
j_call: TRBJ1-5

cdr3_nt: TGCAGTGCTAGAGATCCGGGAGGGGAACTGTTTTTT
cdr3_aa: CSARDPGGELFF
v_call: TRBV20-1
clone_size: many
d_call: -
j_call: TRBJ1-4

cdr3_nt: TGCAGTCCAGCTGGGGTAATTCACACCACAGATACGCAGTATTTT
cdr3_aa: CSPAGVIHTTDTQYF
v_call: TRBV20-1
clone_size: -
d_call: -
j_call: TRBJ2-3